One T cell receptor (beta chain) is described in this entry. The table lists this clonotype with many counts. Its antigen is not yet known. No much larger clone exists at a distance of one base, and base qualities are not known. These data belong to a study of Graves' ophthalmopathy and Graves' hyperthyroidism (dated by TCRdb to 2017 to 2018). Regarding the research as a whole: Peripheral blood was collected at initial diagnosis, prior to any treatment. In total, some 140 blood samples were TCR-sequenced: 40 to 45 ophthalmopathy, under 80 hyperthyroidism and some 17 hyperthyroidism-to-ophthalmopathy patients. The study used TCR beta repertoire signatures to distinguish Graves' ophthalmopathy from Graves' hyperthyroidism and to predict progression to ophthalmopathy. To explore V-J signatures that distinguish ophthalmopathy from hyperthyroidism, a discovery set of about a hundred patients was enrolled, made up of some 41 with ophthalmopathy and 55 to 65 with stable hyperthyroidism. For training and testing, the 100 or so patients in the discovery cohort were randomly divided in a 7:3 ratio. In more than five hyperthyroidism patients, T-cell repertoires of thyroid tissue and blood were compared. An independent validation cohort was composed of fewer than 20 hyperthyroidism patients and 17 patients who later progressed from hyperthyroidism to ophthalmopathy. Following sample collection, hyperthyroidism patients were given methimazole at a starting dose of 30 mg daily, and ophthalmopathy patients were given high-dose intravenous methylprednisolone. Study-wide findings and limitations: Most expanded thyroid clonotypes with frequency above 0.001 were also detected in blood, suggesting blood repertoires may reflect the thyroid immune response. Sample size was not statistically predetermined, and group allocation was not concealed from the investigators. In cross-validation, the 13-signature model distinguished ophthalmopathy from stable hyperthyroidism with approximately 90% sensitivity and approximately 81% specificity, and in the test set the corresponding values were approximately 80% and 68%. In validation, the model predicted ophthalmopathy progression with about 71% sensitivity and about 77% specificity; some twelve predicted patients were CT-confirmed with GO in a median of about 6.2 months.

The ophthalmopathy patients had moderately to severely active disease, with a Clinical Activity Score of 3 or higher, a NOSPECS grade of 4 or higher, and a disease duration of less than 3 months. Patients with other autoimmune diseases, uncontrolled infections, pregnancy or lactation were excluded. Clinical symptoms, serum thyroxine, TRAb, thyroid ultrasound and orbital computed tomography were used for diagnosis. PBMCs were isolated from about 9 ml of fresh peripheral blood by Ficoll-Paque density gradient centrifugation. Total RNA was extracted using Trizol reagent, and RNA quality was checked on an Agilent 2100 Bioanalyzer. Looking up the germline V gene yields CDR1 MDHEN and CDR2 SYDVKM. The V end gives up 5 bases and the J end 7 bases, leaving 19 bases in the junction not matched to a gene. The CDR3 starts with the cysteine, ends with the phenylalanine, and has 17 residues. Just CDR3 DNA is preserved here, 51 bases in frame from base 1.

For repertoire sequencing, TCR beta CDR3 regions were amplified from RNA transcripts. The first round was an RT-PCR using HTBI primers with the Qiagen OneStep RT-PCR kit, and this first round was followed by a second-round multiplex PCR, then size selection and purification. Libraries were sequenced on an Illumina HiSeq2000 using paired-end 100 bp reads. The authors' analysis ran thus. Reads were processed with SOAPnuke, discarding reads with adapters, uncalled bases, mean Phred below 15, or no exact constant-primer or identifier match. High-quality paired reads were merged with COPE v1.2.5. Clonotypes were defined as unique nucleotide sequences and were aligned to IMGT TRB V, D and J references using MiTCR v1.1. Analysis was restricted to V-J combinations with a frequency above 0.0001, which covered just over 98% of repertoires. A TCR clonal expansion and chaos score per V-J combination was defined as the ratio of F50 clonal expansion to chaos observed in the TCRdist matrix. Welch's t-statistics and random forest were used to reduce the features to 10 to 15 V-J combinations, which were then used as input to a naive Bayes classifier. The Morisita-Horn index was used to measure how similar the thyroid and blood repertoires were. TCRdb redid the processing of the public reads, applying fastp at Q25 and MiXCR, and retained in-frame beta chains. One record per CDR3 amino acid sequence lists the most common genes and DNA. The V and J calls here are based on TCRdb, not the publication. This sample is represented by a few hundred thousand distinct CDR3 sequences; roughly a fifth of them were singletons. The ten largest clones capture roughly 40% of the sample.

The sequence joins TRBV28 to TRBJ2-5, and TRBD2 matches 7 of the central bases. This TCR came from a woman in her forties or fifties with Graves' ophthalmopathy. Donor details come from another sample of the same person, matched by shared clones. Material: peripheral blood. The CDR3 sequence is CASSSLGGSGSLRTQYF. The sequence in DNA is TGTGCCAGCAGTAGTCTGGGCGGGAGTGGATCATTAAGGACCCAGTACTTC. The entire variable domain, with the stretches around the CDR3 drawn from the reference TRBV28 and TRBJ2-5 proteins, is DVKVTQSSRYLVKRTGEKVFLECVQDMDHENMFWYRQDPGLGLRLIYFSYDVKMKEKGDIPEGYSVSREKKERFSLILESASTNQTSMYLCASSSLGGSGSLRTQYFGPGTRLLVL.